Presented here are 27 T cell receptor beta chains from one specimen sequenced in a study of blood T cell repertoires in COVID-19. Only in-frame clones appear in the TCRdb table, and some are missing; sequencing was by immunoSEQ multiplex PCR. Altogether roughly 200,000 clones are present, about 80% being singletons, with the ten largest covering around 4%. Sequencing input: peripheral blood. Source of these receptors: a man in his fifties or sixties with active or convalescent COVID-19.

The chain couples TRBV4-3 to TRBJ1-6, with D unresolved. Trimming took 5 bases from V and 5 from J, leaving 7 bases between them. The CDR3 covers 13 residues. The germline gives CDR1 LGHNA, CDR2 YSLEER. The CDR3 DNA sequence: TGCGCCAGCAGCTCACCGGATAATTCACCCCTCCACTTT. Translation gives CASSSPDNSPLHF.

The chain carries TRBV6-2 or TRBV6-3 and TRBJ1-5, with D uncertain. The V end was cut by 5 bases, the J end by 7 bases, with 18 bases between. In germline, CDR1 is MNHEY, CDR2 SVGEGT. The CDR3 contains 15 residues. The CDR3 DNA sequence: TGTGCCAGCAGTCCACAACAAGGGAGGGCCCAGCCCCAGCATTTT. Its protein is CASSPQQGRAQPQHF.

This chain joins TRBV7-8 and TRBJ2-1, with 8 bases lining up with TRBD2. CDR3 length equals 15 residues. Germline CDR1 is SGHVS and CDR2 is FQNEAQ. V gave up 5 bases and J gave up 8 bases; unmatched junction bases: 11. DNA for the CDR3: TGTGCCAGCAGCCAGGGACTAGTTAAGAGCTATGAGCAGTTCTTC. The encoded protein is CASSQGLVKSYEQFF.

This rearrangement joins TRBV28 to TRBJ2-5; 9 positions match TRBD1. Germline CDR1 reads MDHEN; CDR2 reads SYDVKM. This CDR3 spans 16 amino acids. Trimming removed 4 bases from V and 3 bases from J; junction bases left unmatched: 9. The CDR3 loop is CASSSQPTGGEETQYF. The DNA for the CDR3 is TGTGCCAGCAGTTCCCAGCCGACAGGGGGTGAAGAGACCCAGTACTTC.

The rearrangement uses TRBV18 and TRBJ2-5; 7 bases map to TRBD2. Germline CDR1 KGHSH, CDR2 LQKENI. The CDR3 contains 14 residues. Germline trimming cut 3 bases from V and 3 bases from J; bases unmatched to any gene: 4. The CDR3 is CASSPRLAEETQYF. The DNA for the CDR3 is TGTGCCAGCTCACCGAGACTAGCAGAAGAGACCCAGTACTTC.

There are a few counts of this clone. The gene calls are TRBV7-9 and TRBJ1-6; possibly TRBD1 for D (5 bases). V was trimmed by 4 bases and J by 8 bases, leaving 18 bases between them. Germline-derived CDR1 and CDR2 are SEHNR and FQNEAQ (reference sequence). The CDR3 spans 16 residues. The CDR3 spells CASSSQGGGGYSPLHF. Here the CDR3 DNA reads TGTGCCAGCAGCTCGCAGGGTGGCGGGGGTTATTCACCCCTCCACTTT.

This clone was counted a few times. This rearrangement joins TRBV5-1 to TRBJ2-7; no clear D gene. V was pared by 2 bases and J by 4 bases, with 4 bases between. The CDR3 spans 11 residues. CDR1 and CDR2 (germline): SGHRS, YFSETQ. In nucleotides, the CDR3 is TGCGCCAGCAGCTTCTTATACGAGCAGTACTTC. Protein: CASSFLYEQYF.

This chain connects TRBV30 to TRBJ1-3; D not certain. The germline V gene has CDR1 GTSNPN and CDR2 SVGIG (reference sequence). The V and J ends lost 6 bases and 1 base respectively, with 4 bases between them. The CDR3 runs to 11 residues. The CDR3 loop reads CACLSGNTIYF. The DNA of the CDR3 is TGTGCCTGTCTATCTGGAAACACCATATATTTT. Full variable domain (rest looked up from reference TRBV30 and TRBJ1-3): SQTIHQWPATLVQPVGSPLSLECTVEGTSNPNLYWYRQAAGRGLQLLFYSVGIGQISSEVPQNLSASRPQDRQFILSSKKLLLSDSGFYLCACLSGNTIYFGEGSWLTVV.

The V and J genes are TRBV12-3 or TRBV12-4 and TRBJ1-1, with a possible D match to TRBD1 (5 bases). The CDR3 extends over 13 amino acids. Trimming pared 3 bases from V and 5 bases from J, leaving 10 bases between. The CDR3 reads CASSFRGRTEAFF. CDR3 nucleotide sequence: TGTGCCAGCAGTTTTCGGGGGAGGACTGAAGCTTTCTTT.

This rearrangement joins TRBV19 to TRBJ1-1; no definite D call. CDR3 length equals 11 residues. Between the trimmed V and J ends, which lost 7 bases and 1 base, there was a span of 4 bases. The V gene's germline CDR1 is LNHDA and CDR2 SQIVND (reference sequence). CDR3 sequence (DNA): TGTGCCAGTACCAAGAACACTGAAGCTTTCTTT. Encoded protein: CASTKNTEAFF.

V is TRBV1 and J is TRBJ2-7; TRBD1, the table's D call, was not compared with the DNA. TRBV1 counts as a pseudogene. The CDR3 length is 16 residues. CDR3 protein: CTSSQEDRQSSYEQYF. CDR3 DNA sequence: TGCACCAGCAGCCAAGAGGACAGGCAGAGCTCCTACGAGCAGTACTTC.

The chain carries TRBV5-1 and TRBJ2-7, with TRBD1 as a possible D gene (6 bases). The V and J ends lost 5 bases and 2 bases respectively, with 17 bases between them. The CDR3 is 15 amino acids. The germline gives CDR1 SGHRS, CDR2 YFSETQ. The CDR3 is CASRRIGDIAYEQYF. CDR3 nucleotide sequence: TGCGCCAGCAGGCGTATAGGGGACATTGCCTACGAGCAGTACTTC.

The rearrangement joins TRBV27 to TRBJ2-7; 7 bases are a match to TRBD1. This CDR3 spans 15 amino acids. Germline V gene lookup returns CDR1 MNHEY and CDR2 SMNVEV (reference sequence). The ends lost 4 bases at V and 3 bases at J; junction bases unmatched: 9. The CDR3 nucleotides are TGTGCCAGCAGTTCCAAAGGGACAGTCATCTACGAGCAGTACTTC. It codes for CASSSKGTVIYEQYF.

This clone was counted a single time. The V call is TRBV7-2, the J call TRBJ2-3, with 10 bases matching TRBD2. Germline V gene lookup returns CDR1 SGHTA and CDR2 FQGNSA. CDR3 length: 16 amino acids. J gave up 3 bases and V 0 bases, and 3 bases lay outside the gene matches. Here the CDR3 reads CASSLAAGGQTDTQYF. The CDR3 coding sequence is TGTGCCAGCAGCTTAGCAGCGGGGGGGCAGACAGATACGCAGTATTTT. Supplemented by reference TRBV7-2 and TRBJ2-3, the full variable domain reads GAGVSQSPSNKVTEKGKDVELRCDPISGHTALYWYRQSLGQGLEFLIYFQGNSAPDKSGLPSDRFSAERTGGSVSTLTIQRTQQEDSAVYLCASSLAAGGQTDTQYFGPGTRLTVL.

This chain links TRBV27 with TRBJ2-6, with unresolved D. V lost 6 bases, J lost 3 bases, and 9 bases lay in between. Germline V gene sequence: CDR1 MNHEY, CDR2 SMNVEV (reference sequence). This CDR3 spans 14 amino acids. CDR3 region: CASSFLVGANVLTF. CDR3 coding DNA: TGTGCCAGCAGCTTCCTTGTTGGGGCCAACGTCCTGACTTTC.

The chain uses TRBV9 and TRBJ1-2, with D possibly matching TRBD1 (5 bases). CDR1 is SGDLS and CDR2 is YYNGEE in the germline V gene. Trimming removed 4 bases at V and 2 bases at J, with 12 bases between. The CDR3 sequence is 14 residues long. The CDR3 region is CASSHSGGNYGYTF. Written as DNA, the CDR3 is TGTGCCAGCAGCCACTCGGGGGGAAACTATGGCTACACCTTC.

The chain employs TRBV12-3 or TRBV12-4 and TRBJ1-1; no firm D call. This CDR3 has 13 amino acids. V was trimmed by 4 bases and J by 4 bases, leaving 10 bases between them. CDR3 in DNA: TGTGCCAGCAGTTCCACGGAGGGCACTGAAGCTTTCTTT. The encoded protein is CASSSTEGTEAFF.

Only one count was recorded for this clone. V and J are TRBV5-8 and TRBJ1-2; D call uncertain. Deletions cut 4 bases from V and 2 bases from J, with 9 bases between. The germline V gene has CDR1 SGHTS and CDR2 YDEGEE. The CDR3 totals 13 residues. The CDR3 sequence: CASSGVRNYGYTF. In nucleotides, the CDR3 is TGTGCCAGCAGCGGAGTCCGGAACTATGGCTACACCTTC.

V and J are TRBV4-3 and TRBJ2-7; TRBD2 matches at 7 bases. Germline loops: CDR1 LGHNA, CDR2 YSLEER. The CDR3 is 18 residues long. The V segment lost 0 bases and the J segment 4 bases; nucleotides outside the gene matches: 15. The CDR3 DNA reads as TGCGCCAGCAGCCAAGATCGACAAAACCTGGGGGGGAGATACGAGCAGTACTTC. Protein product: CASSQDRQNLGGRYEQYF.

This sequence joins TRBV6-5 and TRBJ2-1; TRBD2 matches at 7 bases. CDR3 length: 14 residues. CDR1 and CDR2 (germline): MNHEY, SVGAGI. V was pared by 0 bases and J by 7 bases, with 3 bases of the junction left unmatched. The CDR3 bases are TGTGCCAGCAGTTACTCTTGGGGGGGAAATGAGCAGTTCTTC. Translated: CASSYSWGGNEQFF.

The CDR3 loop reads CSARDYKDRYF. The CDR3 DNA reads as TGCAGTGCTAGAGATTATAAGGACAGGTACTTC. The rearrangement uses TRBV20-1 and TRBJ2-7; D perhaps matches TRBD1 (6 bases). There are 11 residues in the CDR3. The V gene lost 0 bases and the J gene lost 12 bases, with 12 bases spanning the gap. In germline, CDR1 is DFQATT, CDR2 SNEGSKA (reference sequence).

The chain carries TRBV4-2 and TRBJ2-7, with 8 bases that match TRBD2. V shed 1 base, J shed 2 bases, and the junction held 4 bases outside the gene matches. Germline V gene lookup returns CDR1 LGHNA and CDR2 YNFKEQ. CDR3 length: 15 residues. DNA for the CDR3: TGTGCCAGCAGCCAAGGACAGCGGGGGACCTACGAGCAGTACTTC. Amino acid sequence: CASSQGQRGTYEQYF.

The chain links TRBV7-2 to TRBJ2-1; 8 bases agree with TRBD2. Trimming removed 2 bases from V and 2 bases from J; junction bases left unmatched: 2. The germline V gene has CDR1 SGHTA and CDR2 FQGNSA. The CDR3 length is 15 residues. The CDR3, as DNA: TGTGCCAGCAGCTTACGTAGCGGGGCCTACAATGAGCAGTTCTTC. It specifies CASSLRSGAYNEQFF.

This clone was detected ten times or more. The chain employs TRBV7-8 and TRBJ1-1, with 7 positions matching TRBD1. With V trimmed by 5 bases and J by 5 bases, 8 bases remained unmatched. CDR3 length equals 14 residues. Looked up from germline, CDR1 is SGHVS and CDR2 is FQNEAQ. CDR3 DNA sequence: TGTGCCAGCAGCGCCGCGACAGGGCGAACTGAAGCTTTCTTT. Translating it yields CASSAATGRTEAFF.

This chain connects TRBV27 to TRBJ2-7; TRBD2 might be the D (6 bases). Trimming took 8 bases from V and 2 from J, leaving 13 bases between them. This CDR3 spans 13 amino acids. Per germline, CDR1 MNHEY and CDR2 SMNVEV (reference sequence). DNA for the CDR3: TGTGCCAGCCCCGGGGAGGCTACCTACGAGCAGTACTTC. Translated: CASPGEATYEQYF.

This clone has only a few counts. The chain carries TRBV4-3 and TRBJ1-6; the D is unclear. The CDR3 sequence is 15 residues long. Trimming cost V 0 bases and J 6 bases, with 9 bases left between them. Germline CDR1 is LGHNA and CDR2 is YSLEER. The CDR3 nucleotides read TGCGCCAGCAGCCAAGATGAGTCCGCTAATTCACCCCTCCACTTT. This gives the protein CASSQDESANSPLHF.

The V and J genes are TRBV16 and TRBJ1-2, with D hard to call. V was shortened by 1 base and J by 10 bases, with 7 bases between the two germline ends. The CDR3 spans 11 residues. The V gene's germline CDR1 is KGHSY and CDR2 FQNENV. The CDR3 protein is CASSQLEVYTF. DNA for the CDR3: TGTGCCAGCAGCCAATTGGAGGTCTACACCTTC. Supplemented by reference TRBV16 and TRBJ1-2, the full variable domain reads GEEVAQTPKHLVRGEGQKAKLYCAPIKGHSYVFWYQQVLKNEFKFLISFQNENVFDETGMPKERFSAKCLPNSPCSLEIQATKLEDSAVYFCASSQLEVYTFGSGTRLTVV.